This TCR beta chain was observed in a study of blood T cell repertoires in COVID-19 (dated by TCRdb to the early 2020s). About the full investigation: Samples from collaborators originated in the United States, Italy and Spain and spanned both the acute and convalescent phases of COVID-19. The material from the prospective study consisted of cDNA or gDNA derived from T cells, B-cell-depleted T cells, or PBMCs. The dataset comprised deeply sampled blood TCRbeta repertoires from subjects exposed to, actively infected with, or recovered from COVID-19. A freely available public database, intended as a resource for researchers studying the immune response to SARS-CoV-2, is where the repertoires were released. The samples were drawn from the first 160 participants of the ongoing ImmuneRACE study and from 1,200 or so subjects provided by 6 global collaborators. Nearly every sample came with metadata listing a de-identified subject ID, COVID-19 status, age in years and sex. HLA class I and class II types, where available, came from metadata supplied by the sample provider rather than from assay-based typing. Points the paper makes about the study in general: The amount of clinical and demographic metadata varied by source and participant and was provided uncurated.

The collaborating institutions used their own protocols to collect whole blood in K2EDTA tubes. For TCRbeta analysis, collaborators shipped samples as frozen whole blood, isolated PBMCs, or DNA extracted from either of those sample types. The immunoSEQ Assay, a bias-controlled multiplex PCR, was used to amplify TCRbeta CDR3 regions from genomic DNA. For the original study's pipeline: The number of nucleated cells in each sample was estimated from the amplification of reference gene primers within the assay. To quantify the absolute abundance of each unique TCRbeta CDR3 rearrangement, sequence reads were collapsed and filtered. For each sample, productive Simpson clonality was calculated as the square root of Simpson's diversity index across productive rearrangements. TCRdb provides this immuneACCESS table in a form limited to in-frame rearrangements. Some clones are lacking; in checked studies, under half of them reflect an unresolved V gene, and why the rest are absent is not known. D and trimming were read from the DNA, whereas the V and J calls and clone size are those reported in that table. The sample contains 150,000 to 200,000 clones, 85% to 90% of them found a single time. The biggest ten clones account for under 5% of the sample.

CDR1 and CDR2, per the germline V gene, are MGHRA and YSYEKL. V and J lose 0 bases and 0 bases, and a span of 5 bases separates them. Reading from cysteine to phenylalanine, the CDR3 counts 14 amino acids. The sequence is cut down to CDR3 DNA, 42 bases in frame from base 1. Note on this clone: Its specific antigen is unknown. Base qualities are not recorded, but no much larger clone differs from it by a single base.

The sequence joins TRBV4-1 to TRBJ1-2, with the identity of the D gene unclear. The sample taken for sequencing was peripheral blood. The receptor was isolated from a human donor in a cohort sampled during active COVID-19. The CDR3 protein: CASSQDATNYGYTF. DNA sequence: TGCGCCAGCAGCCAAGATGCTACTAACTATGGCTACACCTTC.